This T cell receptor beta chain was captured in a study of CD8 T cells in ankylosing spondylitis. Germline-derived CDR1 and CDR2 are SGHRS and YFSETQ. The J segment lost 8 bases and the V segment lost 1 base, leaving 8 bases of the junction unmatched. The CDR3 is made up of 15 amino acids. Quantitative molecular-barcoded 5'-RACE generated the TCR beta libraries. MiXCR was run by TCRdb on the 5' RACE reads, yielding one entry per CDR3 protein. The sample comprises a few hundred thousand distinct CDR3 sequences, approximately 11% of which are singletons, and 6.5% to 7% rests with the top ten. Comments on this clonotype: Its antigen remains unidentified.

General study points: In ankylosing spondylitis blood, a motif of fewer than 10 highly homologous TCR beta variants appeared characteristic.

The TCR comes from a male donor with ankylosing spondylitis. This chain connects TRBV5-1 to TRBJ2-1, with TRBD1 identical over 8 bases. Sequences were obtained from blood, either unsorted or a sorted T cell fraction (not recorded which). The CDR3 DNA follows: TGCGCCAGCAGCTTGAATGGACAGGGTGTAGATGAGCAGTTCTTC. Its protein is CASSLNGQGVDEQFF.